This T cell receptor (beta chain) is from a study of Graves' ophthalmopathy and Graves' hyperthyroidism. The V and J ends lost 5 bases and 7 bases respectively, with 15 bases between them. The CDR3 sequence is 14 residues long. Amplification of the TCR beta CDR3 regions used RNA transcripts (as template). First-round RT-PCR employed HTBI primers, with a second-round multiplex PCR after it. TCRdb ran MiXCR on the multiplex PCR reads and lists one entry per CDR3 protein. This table has over a million distinct CDR3 sequences, 35% to 45% appearing once. Ten or more counts support this clonotype. The sequenced sample consisted of peripheral blood or thyroid tissue (not recorded which). The sequence came from an adult man with Graves' hyperthyroidism. The chain has TRBV12-3 or TRBV12-4 and TRBJ1-5; D gene ambiguous. CDR3 DNA sequence: TGTGCCAGCAGTCCCGACGGGCTCGGCCAGCCCCAGCATTTT. It translates to CASSPDGLGQPQHF.